The present T cell receptor (beta chain) was sequenced within a study of early T cells in non-severe SARS-CoV-2 infection. About the research overall: Unsorted whole blood bulk RNA was sequenced, with unpaired chains.

A few counts support this clonotype. TCRdb re-called the 5' RACE reads through MiXCR, storing one row per CDR3 protein. This table has 65,000 to 80,000 distinct CDR3 sequences, 10% to 12% appearing once. The specimen was whole blood. This TCR derives from an adult who was a healthcare worker with PCR-confirmed SARS-CoV-2 infection or an uninfected control (not recorded which).

This CDR3 is CASSPDREDTEAFF. CDR3 sequence (DNA): TGTGCCAGCAGCCCGGACAGGGAAGACACTGAAGCTTTCTTT. The chain recombines TRBV14 with TRBJ1-1; TRBD1 matches 8 bases. Losses at the gene ends were 4 bases for V and 3 bases for J; bases not matched to a gene: 4. There are 14 residues in the CDR3. Germline assignment: CDR1 SGHDN and CDR2 FVKESK.